These T cell receptor beta chains were read from a single sample in a study of shared clonotypes between healthy human individuals. Measured with immunoSEQ multiplex PCR; TCRdb has only the in-frame clones, and not every one. The table records about 1 million clones, 70% to 80% of them present only once. Sample: memory CD4+ T cells sorted from blood. These TCRs come from a young man in good health. Each CDR3 is given with its conserved first and last residue. A D gene is named only where the DNA matches it firmly. Some rows have no size entry. The others give once, few or many, or a class for an expanded clone.

clone_size	d_call	v_call	j_call	cdr3_aa	cdr3_nt
-	TRBD1	TRBV7-2	TRBJ2-7	CASSKGQRAYEQYF	TGTGCCAGCAGCAAGGGACAGAGAGCCTACGAGCAGTACTTC
-	TRBD2	TRBV7-9	TRBJ2-1	CASSLAPSGGASFF	TGTGCCAGCAGCTTAGCCCCTAGCGGGGGGGCTTCATTCTTC
-	-	TRBV19	TRBJ1-6	CASSITGAESPLHF	TGTGCCAGTAGTATAACGGGGGCCGAATCACCCCTCCACTTT
-	-	TRBV5-4	TRBJ1-3	CASSLYQSSGNTIYF	TGTGCCAGCAGCTTATATCAGAGCTCTGGAAACACCATATATTTT
-	TRBD1	TRBV5-5	TRBJ1-2	CASSPDRGNYGYTF	TGTGCCAGCAGCCCGGACAGGGGCAACTATGGCTACACCTTC
-	-	TRBV5-6	TRBJ2-5	CASSLDPSVETQYF	TGTGCCAGCAGCTTGGATCCTAGCGTAGAGACCCAGTACTTC
-	TRBD1	TRBV14	TRBJ1-1	CASNPGGTNTEAFF	TGTGCCAGCAACCCAGGGGGCACGAACACTGAAGCTTTCTTT
once	TRBD1	TRBV27	TRBJ1-5	CASKSGGTGTVVHQPQHF	TGTGCCAGCAAGTCCGGTGGGACCGGGACAGTAGTTCATCAGCCCCAGCATTTT
-	TRBD1	TRBV29-1	TRBJ2-3	CSTLRTGSDTQYF	TGCAGCACCCTACGGACAGGGTCAGATACGCAGTATTTT
-	-	TRBV5-6	TRBJ1-1	CASSSHLQGKPLRNTEAFF	TGTGCCAGCAGCTCGCACCTACAGGGAAAGCCACTCAGGAACACTGAAGCTTTCTTT
-	TRBD1	TRBV19	TRBJ1-1	CASKKAGTGAYEAFF	TGTGCCAGTAAGAAAGCCGGGACAGGTGCCTATGAAGCTTTCTTT
-	-	TRBV9	TRBJ2-3	CASSVGLSTDTQYF	TGTGCCAGCAGCGTAGGGCTTAGCACAGATACGCAGTATTTT
-	TRBD1	TRBV7-2	TRBJ2-7	CASSLSIDRDEQYF	TGTGCCAGCAGCTTATCGATTGACAGGGACGAGCAGTACTTC